The T cell receptor beta chain under discussion was sequenced for a study of radiotherapy plus CTLA-4 blockade in lung cancer. Clones were sequenced by immunoSEQ multiplex PCR, and TCRdb holds only the in-frame ones, with some missing. The repertoire consists of 95,000 to 150,000 clones, with around 90% occurring once and the leading ten covering more than 6.5%. Patients had chemo-refractory metastatic non-small-cell lung cancer and received focal radiation plus CTLA-4 blockade that used ipilimumab. Trimming removed 8 bases at V and 1 base at J, with 6 bases between. Germline loops: CDR1 LNHDA, CDR2 SQIVND (reference sequence). This CDR3 has 13 amino acids.

The TCR originated in a human donor with non-small cell lung cancer that progressed on radiotherapy plus ipilimumab. Sequences were derived from peripheral blood, sampled from a patient treated with radiotherapy plus ipilimumab. The chain has TRBV19 and TRBJ2-6; D gene unclear. CDR3 nucleotide sequence: TGTGCCAGTCGGCAGTCTGGGGCCAACGTCCTGACTTTC. Protein: CASRQSGANVLTF.